This is a list of T cell receptor beta chains from one sample in a study of T cells in Graves' hyperthyroidism and ophthalmopathy. TCRdb ran MiXCR on the multiplex PCR reads and lists one entry per CDR3 protein. The sample comprises around 720,000 distinct CDR3 sequences, 30% to 40% of which are singletons, and around 30% rests with the top ten. Sequenced sample: blood. These receptor sequences come from a woman aged 40 to 49 with Graves' hyperthyroidism. The CDR3 runs from the conserved cysteine through the conserved F or W. The D gene is left open where the match is weak. Expanded clones get a size class; other rows say once, few or many, or leave the size out.

d_call | j_call | v_call | clone_size | cdr3_nt | cdr3_aa
TRBD2 | TRBJ2-7 | TRBV19 | many | TGTGCCAGTAGTAACTTAGCGGGACACTACGAGCAGTACTTC | CASSNLAGHYEQYF
. | TRBJ1-5 | TRBV19 | few | TGTGCCAGTAGTATAGGGGGCGGAACAGGGCTGTGGAGCAATCAGCCCCAGCATTTT | CASSIGGGTGLWSNQPQHF
TRBD1 | TRBJ1-2 | TRBV6-5 | . | TGTGCCAGCAGCTGGGACAGGAACTATGGCTACACCTTC | CASSWDRNYGYTF
TRBD1 | TRBJ1-5 | TRBV6-1 | . | TGTGCCAGCGCTAGAGGACAGGGGGCTGTGGGCAATCAGCCCCAGCATTTT | CASARGQGAVGNQPQHF
. | TRBJ1-1 | TRBV15 | many | TGTGCCACCGGAAGGGGGGCCGACACTGAAGCTTTCTTT | CATGRGADTEAFF
TRBD1 | TRBJ1-2 | TRBV7-9 | many | TGTGCCAGCAGCCACGGGACAGGGGATGGCTACACCTTC | CASSHGTGDGYTF
. | TRBJ1-5 | TRBV27 | once | TGTGCCAGCAGTTTATTAGGCAGGAATAGCAATCAGCCCCAGCATTTT | CASSLLGRNSNQPQHF
TRBD1 | TRBJ2-5 | TRBV4-2 | . | TGTGCCAGCAGCCATGGGACAGGGGGCATAGAGACCCAGTACTTC | CASSHGTGGIETQYF
TRBD1 | TRBJ1-2 | TRBV10-3 | . | TGTGCCATCAGTGAAACCGGGACAGCCAGGGATGGCTACACCTTC | CAISETGTARDGYTF
. | TRBJ1-6 | TRBV7-2 | many | TGTGCCTCGACAGCGCTGCCGAATTCACCCCTCCACTTT | CASTALPNSPLHF
TRBD1 | TRBJ1-4 | TRBV12-3/TRBV12-4 | . | TGTGCCAGCAAATTGAGGGGGCGGAATGAAAAACTGTTTTTT | CASKLRGRNEKLFF
TRBD1 | TRBJ1-6 | TRBV29-1 | . | TGCAGCGTTGGAGGACAGGGGTTCACCCTCCACTTT | CSVGGQGFTLHF
. | TRBJ2-7 | TRBV12-3/TRBV12-4 | many | TGTGCCAGCACTCCTTGGCAGGCCAGCACCTACGAGCAGTACTTT | CASTPWQASTYEQYF
TRBD2 | TRBJ2-5 | TRBV20-1 | many | TGCAGTGCTAGATCCCGACTAGCGGGGGATGAGACCCAGTACTTC | CSARSRLAGDETQYF
TRBD1 | TRBJ2-7 | TRBV11-3 | few | TGTGCCAGCAGCCTAAGGGACAGAGACTACGAGCAGTACTTC | CASSLRDRDYEQYF
TRBD2 | TRBJ2-7 | TRBV15 | . | TGTGCCACCAGCGGCGGGAGGGCCTACGAGCAGTACTTC | CATSGGRAYEQYF
TRBD1 | TRBJ1-5 | TRBV7-2 | few | TGTGCCAGCAGCGGGGGGACAGTCAATCAGCCCCAGCATTTT | CASSGGTVNQPQHF
TRBD1 | TRBJ1-2 | TRBV28 | . | TGTGCCAGCGGTGGGACAGCGCGAAACTATGGCTACACCTTC | CASGGTARNYGYTF
TRBD1 | TRBJ2-7 | TRBV5-1 | . | TGCGCCAGCAGCGGGGGGGACAGGGTCTTCTACGAGCAGTACTTC | CASSGGDRVFYEQYF
. | TRBJ2-7 | TRBV5-6 | few | TGTGCCAGCAGCTTGGGCGGGCCCCCCTACGAGCAGTACTTC | CASSLGGPPYEQYF
. | TRBJ2-3 | TRBV6-5 | . | TGTGCCAGCAGTTACCCGCAGGCAGATACGCAGTATTTT | CASSYPQADTQYF
. | TRBJ2-5 | TRBV10-3 | many | TGTGCCAGCGCAGACTCACAGGGATCACGAGAGACCCAGTACTTC | CASADSQGSRETQYF
. | TRBJ1-1 | TRBV5-1 | few | TGCGCCAGCACCACACTCCGGGGGGCTGAAGCTTTCTTT | CASTTLRGAEAFF
TRBD1 | TRBJ2-7 | TRBV7-2 | few | TGTGCCAGCAGCCGAACCGGGACAGGACCGATAGGGCAGTACTTC | CASSRTGTGPIGQYF
. | TRBJ2-7 | TRBV5-8 | many | TGTGCCAGCACCGAGGGACATACCAACTCCTACGAGCAGTACTTC | CASTEGHTNSYEQYF
. | TRBJ2-5 | TRBV28 | . | TGTGCCAGCAGTCCGGAGGTTGCAGGCGGGGAGACCCAGTACTTC | CASSPEVAGGETQYF
TRBD1 | TRBJ1-2 | TRBV20-1 | many | TGCAGTGCTAGAGATCGCCGGACAGGAGGTAGTGGCTACACCTTC | CSARDRRTGGSGYTF
TRBD1 | TRBJ2-7 | TRBV6-5 | . | TGTGCCAGCAGTGAAGGGGACAGCCTCTCCTACGAGCAGTACTTC | CASSEGDSLSYEQYF
TRBD1 | TRBJ1-2 | TRBV13 | many | TGTGCCAGCAGCTTAGCTAGGACAGGGAAATATCATGGCTACACCTTC | CASSLARTGKYHGYTF
TRBD2 | TRBJ2-3 | TRBV2 | few | TGTGCCAGCAGTGAAGATCCGACTAGCGGGTCAGATACGCAGTATTTT | CASSEDPTSGSDTQYF
TRBD1 | TRBJ1-1 | TRBV29-1 | many | TGCAGCGTTAACAGGGGGCGCGGGTTCACTGAAGCTTTCTTT | CSVNRGRGFTEAFF
TRBD1 | TRBJ2-5 | TRBV13 | . | TGTGCCAGCAGTGAAGGGCCGGACAGGGTTGAGACCCAGTACTTC | CASSEGPDRVETQYF
TRBD1 | TRBJ1-1 | TRBV10-2 | many | TGCGCCGTTTCTACTCCAGGGGGCACTGAAGCTTTCTTT | CAVSTPGGTEAFF
TRBD2 | TRBJ2-3 | TRBV25-1 | . | TGTGCCAGCTCACTAGCGGGGCGTAGCACAGATACGCAGTATTTT | CASSLAGRSTDTQYF
. | TRBJ2-7 | TRBV6-6 | many | TGTGCCAGCAGTTCGGGAAAACCCTACGAGCAGTACTTC | CASSSGKPYEQYF
. | TRBJ2-5 | TRBV15 | . | TGTGCCACCAGCAGCTTACCCGGTCGAGAGACCCAGTACTTC | CATSSLPGRETQYF
. | TRBJ1-3 | TRBV4-3 | few | TGCGCCAGCAGCCAAGATCGGGGGGCCGGAAACACCATATATTTT | CASSQDRGAGNTIYF
. | TRBJ1-2 | TRBV10-3 | few | TGTGCCAGCAGTCTCCAACCGGGGCCAGGGGCTAACTATGGCTACACCTTC | CASSLQPGPGANYGYTF
. | TRBJ1-6 | TRBV7-6 | . | TGTGCCAGCAGCCGCAATCCAGGGGACAATTCACCCCTCCACTTT | CASSRNPGDNSPLHF
. | TRBJ1-2 | TRBV15 | . | TGTGCCACCAGCAGCTTTTCGGGGGACGCTAACTATGGCTACACCTTC | CATSSFSGDANYGYTF
. | TRBJ1-2 | TRBV11-2 | many | TGTGCCAGCAGCTCGACCAGGCAGGCGGGTGGCTACACCTTC | CASSSTRQAGGYTF
TRBD1 | TRBJ1-2 | TRBV29-1 | . | TGCAGCGTGCCGGGACAGGGCTACACCTTC | CSVPGQGYTF
. | TRBJ1-4 | TRBV4-1 | . | TGCGCCAGCAGCCAAGACGCCCGCGAAAAACTGTTTTTT | CASSQDAREKLFF
. | TRBJ2-5 | TRBV11-2 | many | TGTGCCAGCAGCTTATTGGGCAGGGAAGAGACCCAGCACTTC | CASSLLGREETQHF
. | TRBJ2-5 | TRBV20-1 | . | TGCAGTGCGACCGGGACCCACGAGTACTTC | CSATGTHEYF
TRBD2 | TRBJ2-1 | TRBV19 | . | TGTGCCAGTAGTCGGGCGGGGGGAATAATCAATGAGCAGTTCTTC | CASSRAGGIINEQFF
TRBD1 | TRBJ1-6 | TRBV11-1 | few | TGTGCCAGCAGCGGGCCAGGGGGTGACTCACCCCTCCACTTT | CASSGPGGDSPLHF
. | TRBJ1-4 | TRBV24-1 | many | TGTGCCACCAGTGCGAACAGGGACTCTAATGAAAAACTGTTTTTT | CATSANRDSNEKLFF